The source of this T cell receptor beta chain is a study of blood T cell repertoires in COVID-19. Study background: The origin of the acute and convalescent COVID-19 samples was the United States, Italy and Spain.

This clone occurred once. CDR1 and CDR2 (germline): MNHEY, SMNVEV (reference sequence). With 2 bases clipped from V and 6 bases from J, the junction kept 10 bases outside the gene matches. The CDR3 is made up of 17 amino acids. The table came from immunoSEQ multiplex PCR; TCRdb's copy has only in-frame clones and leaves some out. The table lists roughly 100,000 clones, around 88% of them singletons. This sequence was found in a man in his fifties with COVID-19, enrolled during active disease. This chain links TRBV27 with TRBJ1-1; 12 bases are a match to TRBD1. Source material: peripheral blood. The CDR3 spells CASSLRGQGAPVAEAFF. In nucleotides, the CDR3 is TGTGCCAGCAGTTTAAGGGGACAGGGGGCCCCAGTCGCTGAAGCTTTCTTT.